The 29 T cell receptor beta chains reported below all come from one sample, sequenced in a study of T cells expressing NK-cell markers (dated by TCRdb to 2018 to 2020). Library generation was performed with 5' RACE. Sequenced on an Illumina HiSeq 2000. TCRdb reprocessed the reads; each CDR3 protein sequence makes one entry, and DNA is unavailable. The table kept for this sample lists more than 400,000 distinct CDR3 sequences. The ten biggest clones cover less than 7.5% of the sample. The material sequenced was blood T cells: a sorted CD56 or NKG2C T cell subset, CD4+ or CD8+ T cells, or bulk PBMC T cells (not recorded which). The receptors stem from a woman aged 18 to 75 in good health.

The CDR3 loop reads CSARGLTDTQYF. V usage is TRBV20-1 and J usage is TRBJ2-3. Germline loops: CDR1 DFQATT, CDR2 SNEGSKA (reference sequence). The length of the CDR3 is 12 residues.

This chain links TRBV5-1 with TRBJ2-1; the D call from TCRdb, TRBD1, cannot be confirmed without DNA. The germline CDR1 and CDR2 sequences are SGHRS and YFSETQ. This CDR3 has 14 amino acids. CDR3 sequence: CASSPLYRDNEQFF.

The rearrangement uses TRBV6-2 or TRBV6-3 and TRBJ2-7. Germline V gene data show CDR1 as MNHEY and CDR2 as SVGEGT. The CDR3 extends over 12 amino acids. The chain's CDR3 is CATSTKGNEQYF.

This chain connects TRBV20-1 to TRBJ1-2. This CDR3 comprises 12 residues. Germline CDR1 reads DFQATT; CDR2 reads SNEGSKA (reference sequence). CDR3 sequence reads: CSGWIEVDGYTF.

The V call is TRBV29-1, the J call TRBJ2-2; TCRdb reports TRBD1, a call that lacks DNA to check it against. This CDR3 is 15 amino acids long. Germline V gene lookup returns CDR1 SQVTM and CDR2 ANQGSEA. The CDR3 sequence is CSVYTGGRGTGELFF.

The chain uses TRBV29-1 and TRBJ2-7; without DNA, the TCRdb call of TRBD2 cannot be checked. The CDR3 sequence is 14 residues long. CDR1 and CDR2 (germline): SQVTM, ANQGSEA. The CDR3 spells CSVLTSGMAYEQYF.

The V call is TRBV7-2, the J call TRBJ2-1; the TRBD1 assignment by TCRdb is unverifiable without DNA. In germline, CDR1 is SGHTA, CDR2 FQGNSA. The CDR3 is 15 residues long. Here the CDR3 reads CASSARDSHYNEQFF.

The gene calls are TRBV7-2 and TRBJ1-2; TCRdb's D gene call, TRBD1, goes unchecked for lack of DNA. Germline V gene data show CDR1 as SGHTA and CDR2 as FQGNSA. The CDR3 runs to 15 residues. The CDR3 sequence: CASRPQGGLDYGYTF.

The chain couples TRBV11-2 to TRBJ2-3; TCRdb outputs TRBD1, but without DNA this stays unchecked. This CDR3 contains 15 residues. The germline gives CDR1 SGHAT, CDR2 FQNNGV. The CDR3 region is CASSQSGGSTDTQYF.

The rearrangement links TRBV11-3 to TRBJ2-2. CDR3 length equals 14 residues. The germline V gene encodes CDR1 SGHNT and CDR2 YENEEA. The CDR3 protein is CASSSSYNTGELFF.

The chain has TRBV5-8 and TRBJ2-2. The CDR3 totals 12 residues. CDR1 is SGHTS, CDR2 YDEGEE, per germline. This CDR3 reads CASSLSLGELFF.

The V gene is TRBV6-4, the J gene TRBJ2-1. CDR1 is MRHNA and CDR2 is SNTAGT in the germline V gene. The CDR3 loop spans 13 amino acids. The CDR3 here is CASSDSGVNEQFF.

The genes are TRBV5-1 and TRBJ1-1; the D call from TCRdb, TRBD1, cannot be confirmed without DNA. The CDR3 totals 14 residues. Germline V lookup: CDR1 SGHRS, CDR2 YFSETQ. CDR3 sequence: CACSSNWDSTEAFF.

V usage is TRBV25-1 and J usage is TRBJ2-3; lacking DNA, the TRBD1 call made by TCRdb goes unchecked. This CDR3 is built from 14 residues. Germline V gene lookup returns CDR1 MGHDK and CDR2 SYGVNS. CDR3 protein: CASSEWGAPDTQYF.

The genes are TRBV10-3 and TRBJ2-1; the TCRdb call, TRBD2, lacks DNA for checking. This CDR3 region has 16 residues. Germline CDR1 ENHRY, CDR2 SYGVKD. The CDR3 protein is CAISEITSGIGNEQFF.

The CDR3: CASTPWGSIGYQPQHF. V and J are TRBV19 and TRBJ1-5. Per the germline V gene, CDR1 is LNHDA and CDR2 is SQIVND (reference sequence). CDR3 length equals 16 residues. The full variable domain, with the rest looked up from reference TRBV19 and TRBJ1-5, is DGGITQSPKYLFRKEGQNVTLSCEQNLNHDAMYWYRQDPGQGLRLIYYSQIVNDFQKGDIAEGYSVSREKKESFPLTVTSAQKNPTAFYLCASTPWGSIGYQPQHFGDGTRLSIL.

The chain uses TRBV11-2 and TRBJ2-1. There are 15 residues in the CDR3. CDR1 and CDR2 (germline): SGHAT, FQNNGV. CDR3 in amino acids: CASSWSGSAYNEQFF.

J is TRBJ2-2 and V is TRBV5-4; the TCRdb call, TRBD1, lacks DNA for checking. There are 15 residues in the CDR3. Germline CDR1 is SGHNT and CDR2 is YYREEE (reference sequence). The CDR3 protein is CASSGGQINTGELFF.

The V call is TRBV28, the J call TRBJ2-7; TCRdb lists TRBD1, though no DNA is available to test this call. Germline loops: CDR1 MDHEN, CDR2 SYDVKM. The length of the CDR3 is 15 residues. The CDR3 reads CASSFRGQTSYEQYF. Filled out from reference TRBV28 and TRBJ2-7, the complete variable domain reads DVKVTQSSRYLVKRTGEKVFLECVQDMDHENMFWYRQDPGLGLRLIYFSYDVKMKEKGDIPEGYSVSREKKERFSLILESASTNQTSMYLCASSFRGQTSYEQYFGPGTRLTVT.

The chain carries TRBV3-1 and TRBJ2-1; TCRdb's assignment of TRBD1 cannot be checked, as there is no DNA. This CDR3 comprises 13 residues. CDR1 is LGHDT and CDR2 is YNNKEL in the germline V gene (reference sequence). This CDR3 is CASRGQMGNEQFF.

The V and J genes are TRBV19 and TRBJ1-5; TCRdb names TRBD1, which stays unverified in the absence of DNA. CDR3 length: 16 residues. Germline CDR1 LNHDA, CDR2 SQIVND (reference sequence). The CDR3: CASSNRQVGSNQPQHF.

The CDR3 is CASSLGFPGINYGYTF. This chain uses TRBV12-3 or TRBV12-4 with TRBJ1-2; lacking DNA, the TRBD1 call made by TCRdb goes unchecked. The CDR3 spans 16 residues.

The J gene is TRBJ1-2, the V gene TRBV12-3 or TRBV12-4; TCRdb lists TRBD1, though no DNA is available to test this call. This CDR3 comprises 14 residues. CDR3: CASSQQGRGYGYTF.

The rearrangement uses TRBV5-1 and TRBJ2-3; TCRdb outputs TRBD2, but without DNA this stays unchecked. Per germline, CDR1 SGHRS and CDR2 YFSETQ. This CDR3 region has 16 residues. The CDR3 here is CASSWTIAGGTDTQYF.

V usage is TRBV15 and J usage is TRBJ1-3; the TRBD1 assignment by TCRdb is unverifiable without DNA. Germline assignment: CDR1 LNHNV and CDR2 YYDKDF (reference sequence). The CDR3 length is 14 residues. CDR3 sequence reads: CATGRVEPGNTIYF.

The genes are TRBV29-1 and TRBJ2-7. CDR1 SQVTM and CDR2 ANQGSEA come from the germline V gene. This CDR3 is built from 11 residues. The CDR3 loop is CSVERAYEQYF.

The CDR3: CASHSGLDTDTQYF. The genes are TRBV10-2 and TRBJ2-3; the TCRdb D gene call, TRBD2, has no DNA to confirm it. The germline V gene has CDR1 WSHSY and CDR2 SAAADI. This CDR3 has 14 amino acids.

The chain carries TRBV5-4 and TRBJ1-1; no DNA is available, so the TRBD1 call from TCRdb remains unchecked. Germline CDR1 reads SGHNT; CDR2 reads YYREEE (reference sequence). The CDR3 has 13 amino acids. CDR3 region: CASSADSYTEAFF.

This chain links TRBV24-1 with TRBJ2-5; TCRdb's D gene call, TRBD2, goes unchecked for lack of DNA. CDR3 length: 16 residues. The V gene's germline CDR1 is KGHDR and CDR2 SFDVKD. CDR3 sequence: CATSDPTSMGRETQYF.